This T cell receptor (beta chain) is drawn from a study of blood T cell repertoires in COVID-19. The V and J ends lost 2 bases and 8 bases, in that order; junction bases with no gene match: 8. Germline V gene data show CDR1 as SNHLY and CDR2 as FYNNEI. The length of the CDR3 is 15 residues. The protocol was immunoSEQ multiplex PCR, while the TCRdb copy is restricted to in-frame clones and leaves out a portion. This table holds 300,000 to 450,000 clones, approximately 86% found once. The sequence was collected from a human donor in a cohort sampled during active COVID-19. The sequenced sample consisted of peripheral blood. The V gene is TRBV2, the J gene TRBJ2-1; 8 bases line up with TRBD2. The CDR3 loop is CASSERSGSIDEQFF. CDR3 sequence (DNA): TGTGCCAGCAGTGAACGGAGCGGGAGTATCGATGAGCAGTTCTTC.